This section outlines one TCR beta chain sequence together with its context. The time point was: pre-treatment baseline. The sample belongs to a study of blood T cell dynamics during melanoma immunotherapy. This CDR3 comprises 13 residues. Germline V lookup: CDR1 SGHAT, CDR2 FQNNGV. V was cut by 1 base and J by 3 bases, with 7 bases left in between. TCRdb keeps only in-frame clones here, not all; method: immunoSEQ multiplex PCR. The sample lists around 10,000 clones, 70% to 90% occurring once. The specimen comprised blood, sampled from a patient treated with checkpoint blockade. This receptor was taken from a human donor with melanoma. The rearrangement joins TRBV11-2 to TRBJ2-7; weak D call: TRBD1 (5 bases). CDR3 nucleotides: TGTGCCAGCAGCTTAGGCAGGGTCTACGAGCAGTACTTC. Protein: CASSLGRVYEQYF.